Below, 15 T cell receptor beta chains from the same sample are listed, as sequenced in a study. Profiled with immunoSEQ multiplex PCR; TCRdb holds only in-frame clones, not every one. The sample records 45,000 to 60,000 clones, 85% to 95% being singletons. Material: PBMCs. The receptors were gathered from a man aged 35-49 years with rheumatoid arthritis.

The V call is TRBV7-8, the J call TRBJ1-1, with a possible D match to TRBD1 (5 bases). This CDR3 is 14 amino acids long. In germline, CDR1 is SGHVS, CDR2 FQNEAQ. V lost 8 bases and J lost 4, with 17 bases in between. The CDR3 DNA follows: TGTGCCAGCTCCTTGGGACTGGTGGGCACTGAAGCTTTCTTT. Protein: CASSLGLVGTEAFF.

The chain uses TRBV6-5 and TRBJ2-7; 8 positions agree with TRBD1. V shed 6 bases and J 3 bases; nucleotides not matched to a gene: 10. The length of the CDR3 is 15 residues. The V gene's germline CDR1 is MNHEY and CDR2 SVGAGI. CDR3 nucleotide sequence: TGTGCCAGCAGACCCACGACAGGGGCGATCTACGAGCAGTACTTC. Translated, it gives CASRPTTGAIYEQYF.

The genes are TRBV28 and TRBJ1-2, with D perhaps TRBD1 (6 bases). The CDR3 consists of 15 residues. Looked up from germline, CDR1 is MDHEN and CDR2 is SYDVKM. Between the trimmed V and J ends, which lost 6 bases and 8 bases, there was a span of 22 bases. CDR3 nucleotide sequence: TGTGCCAGCAGCCCCTCCCGGGGGGCAACGGGGGGCTACACCTTC. It encodes CASSPSRGATGGYTF.

The gene calls are TRBV12-3 or TRBV12-4 and TRBJ2-7; D gene ambiguous. The CDR3 runs to 13 residues. V was cut by 1 base and J by 1 base, with 5 bases left in between. CDR3 DNA: TGTGCCAGCAGTTTAGGCTCTTCCTACGAGCAGTACTTC. This codes for CASSLGSSYEQYF.

The J gene is TRBJ2-5, the V gene TRBV14; 13 bases are a match to TRBD2. The CDR3 is 16 residues long. Germline V lookup: CDR1 SGHDN, CDR2 FVKESK. The V segment lost 4 bases and the J segment 2 bases; nucleotides outside the gene matches: 4. CDR3 protein: CASSRKLAGGQETQYF. The CDR3 DNA reads as TGTGCCAGCAGCCGAAAACTAGCGGGAGGGCAAGAGACCCAGTACTTC.

The chain couples TRBV12-5 to TRBJ2-7, with 10 nucleotides matching TRBD1. V lost 2 bases, J lost 4 bases, and 8 bases stayed unmatched. The CDR3 is made up of 16 amino acids. Germline assignment: CDR1 LGHNT and CDR2 FRNRAP. The CDR3 DNA reads as TGTGCTAGTGGTTTGCTCCCCGGGACAGGGGTTTACGAGCAGTACTTC. The encoded protein is CASGLLPGTGVYEQYF.

This sequence joins TRBV7-3 and TRBJ2-3; the D is unclear. The CDR3 is 14 amino acids. V lost 2 bases, J lost 2 bases, and 8 bases lay in between. Per the germline V gene, CDR1 is SGHTA and CDR2 is FQGTGA. CDR3 in amino acids: CASSLEGYTDTQYF. The CDR3 DNA sequence: TGTGCCAGCAGCTTAGAAGGGTACACAGATACGCAGTATTTT. Drawing the rest from reference TRBV7-3 and TRBJ2-3, the complete variable domain is GAGVSQTPSNKVTEKGKYVELRCDPISGHTALYWYRQSLGQGPEFLIYFQGTGAADDSGLPNDRFFAVRPEGSVSTLKIQRTERGDSAVYLCASSLEGYTDTQYFGPGTRLTVL.

This chain joins TRBV28 and TRBJ1-4; D remains ambiguous. The germline CDR1 and CDR2 sequences are MDHEN and SYDVKM. V was cut by 3 bases and J by 10 bases, with 6 bases left in between. This CDR3 contains 11 residues. This CDR3 reads CASSFGPKLFF. CDR3 DNA sequence: TGTGCCAGCAGTTTCGGCCCAAAACTGTTTTTT.

Comments on this clone: This sample includes further DNA sequences coding for the same CDR3. V gene TRBV18 combines with J gene TRBJ1-2, with TRBD1 as a possible D gene (6 bases). The CDR3 has 13 residues. The germline V gene encodes CDR1 KGHSH and CDR2 LQKENI. Trimming took 2 bases from V and 2 from J, leaving 6 bases between them. This CDR3 is CASSPDRNYGYTF. CDR3 bases: TGTGCCAGCTCACCAGACAGGAACTATGGCTACACCTTC. Combining the CDR3 with reference TRBV18 and TRBJ1-2 gives the whole variable domain NAGVMQNPRHLVRRRGQEARLRCSPMKGHSHVYWYRQLPEEGLKFMVYLQKENIIDESGMPKERFSAEFPKEGPSILRIQQVVRGDSAAYFCASSPDRNYGYTFGSGTRLTVV.

This rearrangement joins TRBV9 to TRBJ2-1, with 15 nucleotides matching TRBD2. This CDR3 is 16 amino acids long. The trim removed 7 bases at V and 7 bases at J, leaving 9 bases unmatched. CDR1 SGDLS and CDR2 YYNGEE come from the germline V gene. CDR3 loop: CASGRTSGGAPNEQFF. Written as DNA, the CDR3 is TGTGCCAGCGGTAGGACTAGCGGGGGGGCCCCGAATGAGCAGTTCTTC.

The V and J genes are TRBV6-2 or TRBV6-3 and TRBJ1-1; 9 bases align to TRBD1. The CDR3 loop spans 15 amino acids. J was trimmed by 4 bases and V by 2 bases; bases with no gene match: 5. Germline CDR1 reads MNHEY; CDR2 reads SVGEGT. Here the CDR3 reads CASSYGDRESTEAFF. As DNA, the CDR3 is TGTGCCAGCAGTTACGGGGACAGGGAGAGCACTGAAGCTTTCTTT.

The rearrangement links TRBV6-2 or TRBV6-3 to TRBJ2-2; 10 nucleotides line up with TRBD2. J lost 1 base, V lost 5 bases, and 1 base had no gene match. The CDR3 length is 15 residues. Germline V gene lookup returns CDR1 MNHEY and CDR2 SVGEGT. DNA for the CDR3: TGTGCCAGCAGTGCTAGCGGGAGGAACACCGGGGAGCTGTTTTTT. This translates into CASSASGRNTGELFF.

DNA for the CDR3: TGTGCCAGTAGTATAGAAAGCACCGGGACCGGGGAGCTGTTTTTT. The encoded protein is CASSIESTGTGELFF. The J gene is TRBJ2-2, the V gene TRBV19; D gene ambiguous. V lost 0 bases and J lost 5, with 10 bases in between. The CDR3 runs 15 residues. Germline V lookup: CDR1 LNHDA, CDR2 SQIVND (reference sequence).

Written as DNA, the CDR3 is TGTGCCAGCAGTTTATCGGACAGGGGGCCGGGACCCAAAAACATTCAGTACTTC. This sequence encodes CASSLSDRGPGPKNIQYF. The chain has TRBV27 and TRBJ2-4; 11 bases fit TRBD1. The CDR3 has 18 amino acids. V was pared by 0 bases and J by 2 bases, with 6 bases of the junction left unmatched. Germline V gene sequence: CDR1 MNHEY, CDR2 SMNVEV (reference sequence).

In this sample, this clone turned up once. This sequence joins TRBV15 and TRBJ1-1, with D possibly matching TRBD1 (5 bases). This CDR3 is built from 15 residues. In germline, CDR1 is LNHNV, CDR2 YYDKDF (reference sequence). Trimming cost V 0 bases and J 0 bases, with 8 bases left between them. Written as DNA, the CDR3 is TGTGCCACCAGCAGAGATGGGGGGGTGAACACTGAAGCTTTCTTT. Amino acid sequence: CATSRDGGVNTEAFF.